This T cell receptor (beta chain) derives from a study of CD8+ T cells in alopecia areata (dated 2018 in TCRdb). Study-level background: Treated patients were enrolled in an open-label pilot trial of oral tofacitinib at 5 to 10 mg twice daily for moderate-to-severe alopecia areata. RNA came from the PAXgene miRNA kit for fixed scalp, the miRNeasy kit for PBMCs, and the RNeasy kit for mouse skin. Patients on tofacitinib were biopsied at baseline and after 4 and 24 weeks of treatment, and several of the patients also had a later scalp biopsy. The study used high-throughput TCRbeta sequencing to examine T cell clonal expansion in alopecia areata, in both the C3H/HeJ mouse model and human patients. Scalp clonality was compared across normal scalp (n=4), patchy alopecia areata scalp (n=8), and alopecia totalis/universalis scalp (n=8). TCRbeta CDR3 regions were amplified by immunoSEQ multiplex PCR using 35 Vbeta forward and 13 Jbeta reverse primers. On the human side, TCRbeta sequencing was run on scalp tissue and on sorted CD4+ and CD8+ peripheral blood T cells from healthy controls and from alopecia areata patients with either patchy or totalis/universalis disease. Tofacitinib was given for 6 to 18 months, followed by 6 months of follow-up off drug to assess delayed response and recurrence. What the research found in general, with its limitations: Scalp TCR repertoire analysis is complicated because resident alphabeta T cells in normal human skin are also sequenced, whereas mouse skin is dominated by gammadelta T cells. Compared with mice, TCR sequences shared between patients were less clear, possibly partly because of HLA diversity across the patient population. Compared with normal scalp, lesional scalp, particularly in alopecia totalis/universalis, had higher clonality and more expanded CD8+ clones, which suggests antigenic drive.

Receptor amplification or capture employed the immunoSEQ multiplex PCR assay. RNA was extracted from all samples and reverse transcribed into cDNA as template for TCR sequencing. SuperScript III was used to make first-strand cDNA, primed with a 2:1 mix of oligo-dT and random hexamers. A synthetic immune receptor repertoire was used to assess amplification bias, and residual bias was removed computationally. Processing in the source paper ran as follows. Raw reads were preprocessed to remove errors, and CDR3 was defined according to IMGT conventions as the region from the conserved cysteine to phenylalanine. Clonality was computed as 1 minus the Shannon entropy, with the entropy normalized by log2 of the number of productive unique TCRs. Whether scalp clones were CD4 or CD8 was inferred by matching scalp TCRbeta sequences against CD4 and CD8 repertoires sorted from blood. TCRdb stores this immuneACCESS table with in-frame sequences only. Part of the clones is absent; in the studies checked, under half of the shortfall reflects unresolved V genes, and no reason is known for the rest. The V and J calls and clone size were taken over from that table, and D and trimming were inferred from the DNA. The table for this sample lists some 150,000 clones; approximately 53% of them were counted only once. Together, the top ten hold approximately 20% of the sample.

This specimen's time point label, per the study, means: baseline before oral tofacitinib. Lesional scalp punch biopsies and peripheral blood were obtained from alopecia areata patients. After PBMCs were isolated by density centrifugation and stained for CD3, CD4 and CD8, a FACSAria was used to sort CD4+ and CD8+ T cells. According to the germline V gene, CDR1 reads SQVTM and CDR2 reads ANQGSEA. V loses 3 bases of germline sequence and J loses 4 bases, and the interval between the two ends is 6 bases. Its CDR3 holds 11 amino acids, cysteine through phenylalanine. Left in the record is the CDR3 DNA by itself, 33 bases read in frame from the first base. As for this clone: Its antigen remains unidentified. Base qualities are missing; no much larger clone stands one base away.

The starting material was CD8+ T cells sorted from blood, obtained at week 0. The chain joins TRBV29-1 to TRBJ1-2, with an unclear D gene assignment. This receptor was taken from a human donor with alopecia areata. CDR3 loop: CSVETSYGYTF. The sequenced DNA is TGCAGCGTTGAGACCTCCTATGGCTACACCTTC.